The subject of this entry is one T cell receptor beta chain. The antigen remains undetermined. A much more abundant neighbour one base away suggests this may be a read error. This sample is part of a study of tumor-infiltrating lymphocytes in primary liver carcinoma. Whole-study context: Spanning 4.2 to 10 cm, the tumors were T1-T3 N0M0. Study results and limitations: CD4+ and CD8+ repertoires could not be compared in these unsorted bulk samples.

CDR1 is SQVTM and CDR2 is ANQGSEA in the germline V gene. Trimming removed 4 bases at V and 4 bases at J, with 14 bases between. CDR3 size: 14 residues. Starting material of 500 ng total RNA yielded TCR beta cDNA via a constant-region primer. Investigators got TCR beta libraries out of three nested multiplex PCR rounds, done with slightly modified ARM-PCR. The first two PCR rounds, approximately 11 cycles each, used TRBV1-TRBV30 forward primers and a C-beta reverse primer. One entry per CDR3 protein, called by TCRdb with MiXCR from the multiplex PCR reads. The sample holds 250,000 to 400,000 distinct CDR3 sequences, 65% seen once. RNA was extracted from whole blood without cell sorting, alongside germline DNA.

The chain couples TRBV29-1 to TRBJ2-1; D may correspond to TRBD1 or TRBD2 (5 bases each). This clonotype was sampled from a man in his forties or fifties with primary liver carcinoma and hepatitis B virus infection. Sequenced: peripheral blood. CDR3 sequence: CSVGVGVGYNEQFF. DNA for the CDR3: TGCAGCGTTGGGGTGGGGGTGGGGTACAATGAGCAGTTCTTC.